This TCR beta chain was observed in a study of blood T cell repertoires in COVID-19. The overall study: Samples representing acute and convalescent COVID-19 were sourced from the United States, Italy and Spain.

How the authors handled the data: Amplified reference gene primers provided the basis for estimating nucleated cell counts. Profiling relied on immunoSEQ multiplex PCR, and the TCRdb table lists in-frame clones only, not all of them. Clonal size and the V and J genes are those of that table, whereas D and trimming came from the DNA. The sample yields under 300,000 clones, roughly 84% seen once. This CDR3 is built from 14 residues. The germline V gene has CDR1 SGHRS and CDR2 YFSETQ. With 0 bases removed from V and 3 bases from J, the gap between germline ends came to 9 bases. Specimen: peripheral blood. The receptor was isolated from a woman between 40 and 50 years old who had recovered from COVID-19. The chain combines TRBV5-1 with TRBJ1-1, with unresolved D. Here the CDR3 DNA reads TGCGCCAGCAGCTTGGCCGGGGATTACACTGAAGCTTTCTTT. This encodes CASSLAGDYTEAFF.